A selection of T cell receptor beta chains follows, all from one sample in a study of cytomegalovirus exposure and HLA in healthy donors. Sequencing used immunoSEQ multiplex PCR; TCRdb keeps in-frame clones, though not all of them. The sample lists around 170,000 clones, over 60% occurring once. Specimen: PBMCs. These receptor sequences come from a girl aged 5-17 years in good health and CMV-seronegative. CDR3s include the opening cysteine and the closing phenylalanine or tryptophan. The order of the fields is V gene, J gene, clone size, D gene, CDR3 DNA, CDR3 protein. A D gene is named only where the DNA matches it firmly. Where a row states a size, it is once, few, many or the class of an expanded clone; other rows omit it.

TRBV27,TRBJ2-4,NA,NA,TGTGCCAGCAGTCAACTATTTCCGGACAGTCTAGCCAAAAACATTCAGTACTTC,CASSQLFPDSLAKNIQYF
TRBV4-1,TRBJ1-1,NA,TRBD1,TGCGCCAGCAGCCAACCACAGGACAGGGTTTCGACTGAAGCTTTCTTT,CASSQPQDRVSTEAFF
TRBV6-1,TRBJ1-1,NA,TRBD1,TGTGCCAGCAGTGTTATGGACAGGGGGAGCACTGAAGCTTTCTTT,CASSVMDRGSTEAFF
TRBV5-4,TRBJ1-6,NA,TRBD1,TGTGCCAGCAGCCACAGGGGGCAAAATTCACCCCTCCACTTT,CASSHRGQNSPLHF
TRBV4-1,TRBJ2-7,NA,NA,TGCGCCAGCAGCCAAGTTAGCCGGGTCGAGCAGTACTTC,CASSQVSRVEQYF
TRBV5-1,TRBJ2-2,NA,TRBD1,TGCGCCAGCAGCGCACAGGGGATCACCGGGGAGCTGTTTTTT,CASSAQGITGELFF
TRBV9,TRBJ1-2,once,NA,TGTGCCAGCAGCGTAGCTACGGGGAGGAACTATGGCTACACCTTC,CASSVATGRNYGYTF
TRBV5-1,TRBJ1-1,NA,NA,TGCGCCAGCAGCTTGGTTGCGGGAAGGGACGAAGCTTTCTTT,CASSLVAGRDEAFF
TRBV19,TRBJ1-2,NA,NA,TGTGCCAGTAGGACAGGAGCTTTGGGCTACACCTTC,CASRTGALGYTF
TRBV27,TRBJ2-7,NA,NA,TGTGCCAGCAGTTTATCGGCAGGGGGGTACGAGCAGTACTTC,CASSLSAGGYEQYF
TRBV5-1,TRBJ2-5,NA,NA,TGCGCCAGCAGCCCTGAGGATGGACTGGGCGGGACCCAGTACTTC,CASSPEDGLGGTQYF
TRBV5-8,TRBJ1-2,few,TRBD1,TGTGCCAGCAGACGCGACAGGGGCGACCGCTATGGCTACACCTTC,CASRRDRGDRYGYTF
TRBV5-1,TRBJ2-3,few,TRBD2,TGCGCCAGCAGCCTAGGACTAGCGGGGGGTGGGGACACAGATACGCAGTATTTT,CASSLGLAGGGDTDTQYF
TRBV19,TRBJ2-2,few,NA,TGTGCCAGTAGTATAGATCTCGGGGAGCTGTTTTTT,CASSIDLGELFF
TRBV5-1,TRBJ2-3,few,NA,TGCGCCAGCAGCTCATCGGGGGCAGATACGCAGTATTTT,CASSSSGADTQYF
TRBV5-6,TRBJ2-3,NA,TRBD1,TGTGCCAGCAGCTTTTGGATTGGTGGACAGGGTCGTAAAGATACGCAGTATTTT,CASSFWIGGQGRKDTQYF
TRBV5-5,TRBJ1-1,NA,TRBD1,TGTGCCAGCAGCCCAGGGACAGCTAACACTGAAGCTTTCTTT,CASSPGTANTEAFF
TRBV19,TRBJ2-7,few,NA,TGTGCCAGTAGTATGGCCGAAGCCTACGAGCAGTACTTC,CASSMAEAYEQYF